A single sample is the source of the 24 T cell receptor beta chains below, sequenced in a study of CD8 T cells in ankylosing spondylitis listed by TCRdb under 2017. Receptor amplification or capture employed 5' RACE. The sequencer was an Illumina MiSeq. TCRdb trimmed the raw reads at Q25, called clones with MiXCR and kept productive beta chains. Each CDR3 protein gets just one entry, which takes the most common genes and DNA from the rows behind it. Across this sample there are approximately 24,000 distinct CDR3 sequences, with over 10% seen only once. The ten largest clones capture less than 35% of the sample. Sequenced material: blood. These receptor sequences come from a male donor with ankylosing spondylitis or in good health (not recorded which).

The chain has TRBV29-1 and TRBJ2-3; no reliable D call. CDR1 is SQVTM, CDR2 ANQGSEA, per germline. Between the trimmed V and J ends, which lost 6 bases and 2 bases, there was a span of 12 bases. The CDR3 consists of 13 residues. CDR3 loop: CSVEDGHTDTQYF. The CDR3 nucleotides are TGCAGCGTCGAGGACGGTCACACAGATACGCAGTATTTT.

Many counts were recorded for this clonotype. The genes are TRBV7-9 and TRBJ2-1; possibly TRBD1 or TRBD2 for D (6 bases each). Trimming stripped 5 bases from V and 10 bases from J, with 12 bases between. The CDR3 runs to 12 residues. CDR1 is SEHNR and CDR2 is FQNEAQ in the germline V gene (reference sequence). The CDR3 region is CASSGGTNEQFF. DNA of the CDR3: TGTGCCAGCAGCGGGGGGACAAACGAGCAGTTCTTC. Filled out from reference TRBV7-9 and TRBJ2-1, the complete variable domain reads DTGVSQNPRHKITKRGQNVTFRCDPISEHNRLYWYRQTLGQGPEFLTYFQNEAQLEKSRLLSDRFSAERPKGSFSTLEIQRTEQGDSAMYLCASSGGTNEQFFGPGTRLTVL.

The sample holds many counts of this clonotype. This chain connects TRBV4-1 to TRBJ2-7; weak D call: TRBD2 (6 bases). The CDR3 is 17 amino acids. Trimming pared 0 bases from V and 3 bases from J, leaving 18 bases between. Germline CDR1 MGHRA, CDR2 YSYEKL. The DNA of the CDR3 is TGCGCCAGCAGCCAAGACCCCCTTCGGAGGGTGGTCTACGAGCAGTACTTC. Encoded protein: CASSQDPLRRVVYEQYF.

This clonotype was recorded at least ten times. The chain joins TRBV28 to TRBJ2-4, with D perhaps matching TRBD2 (6 bases). In germline, CDR1 is MDHEN, CDR2 SYDVKM. Trimming left V 10 bases short and J 4 bases short, with 14 bases between. This CDR3 is built from 13 residues. The CDR3 DNA sequence: TGTGCCACCAAACCCGCGGGGAAAAACATTCAGTACTTC. This sequence encodes CATKPAGKNIQYF.

The chain couples TRBV5-1 to TRBJ2-2; D unclear. Germline loops: CDR1 SGHRS, CDR2 YFSETQ. V dropped 2 bases and J dropped 5 bases, with 7 bases sitting between them. The CDR3 loop spans 13 amino acids. CDR3 bases: TGCGCCAGCAGCTTTGTGCGGACCGGGGAGCTGTTTTTT. Translation: CASSFVRTGELFF.

This clonotype has ten or more counts. This chain joins TRBV5-1 and TRBJ2-1; TRBD1 might be the D (5 bases). Germline CDR1 reads SGHRS; CDR2 reads YFSETQ. The CDR3 covers 15 residues. Trimming removed 4 bases from V and 9 bases from J, with 20 bases in between. CDR3 amino acids: CASSRIPGKGTEQFF. Written as DNA, the CDR3 is TGCGCCAGCAGCCGAATACCAGGGAAAGGCACTGAGCAGTTCTTC.

The chain recombines TRBV11-1 with TRBJ2-2, with TRBD1 matching over 7 bases. The CDR3 is made up of 14 amino acids. Trimming at V came to 5 bases and at J to 8 bases, leaving 8 bases not matched to a gene. Germline V gene lookup returns CDR1 SGHAT and CDR2 FQDESV (reference sequence). Here the CDR3 reads CASSQDRVAGELFF. The CDR3 nucleotides are TGTGCCAGCAGCCAAGACAGGGTAGCTGGGGAGCTGTTTTTT.

The table lists this clonotype with many counts. V and J are TRBV5-1 and TRBJ2-3; unclear D gene. The CDR3 is 14 residues long. Germline lookup yields CDR1 SGHRS and CDR2 YFSETQ. Trimming removed 5 bases at V and 2 bases at J, with 12 bases between. For the CDR3, the DNA is TGCGCCAGCAGGGAAGGGCTCCCCACAGATACGCAGTATTTT. This sequence encodes CASREGLPTDTQYF. Together with reference TRBV5-1 and TRBJ2-3, the CDR3 gives the full variable domain: KAGVTQTPRYLIKTRGQQVTLSCSPISGHRSVSWYQQTPGQGLQFLFEYFSETQRNKGNFPGRFSGRQFSNSRSEMNVSTLELGDSALYLCASREGLPTDTQYFGPGTRLTVL.

The J gene is TRBJ1-6, the V gene TRBV7-4; D is unclear. The germline V gene has CDR1 SGHVT and CDR2 SQSDAQ. V lost 1 base to trimming and J lost 10 bases, with 11 bases between them. The CDR3 consists of 14 residues. CDR3 region: CASSLELIVSPLHF. In DNA form, the CDR3 reads TGTGCCAGCAGCTTAGAGTTGATCGTCTCACCCCTCCACTTT.

The table lists this clonotype with many counts. The genes are TRBV5-1 and TRBJ2-1, with D perhaps assigned TRBD1 or TRBD2 (5 bases each). Per germline, CDR1 SGHRS and CDR2 YFSETQ. V was shortened by 1 base and J by 2 bases, with 7 bases between the two germline ends. CDR3 length equals 14 residues. CDR3 loop: CASSLQGPYNEQFF. The CDR3 nucleotides are TGCGCCAGCAGCTTGCAGGGACCCTACAATGAGCAGTTCTTC.

This clonotype was detected a few times. The chain employs TRBV28 and TRBJ2-1, with D unclear. V dropped 3 bases and J dropped 9 bases, with 3 bases sitting between them. Germline loops: CDR1 MDHEN, CDR2 SYDVKM. The CDR3 totals 10 residues. The CDR3 region is CASSFGEQFF. In DNA form, the CDR3 reads TGTGCCAGCAGTTTCGGTGAGCAGTTCTTC.

This clonotype occurred a few times. This chain uses TRBV9 with TRBJ2-7; 8 bases match TRBD2. The V segment lost 0 bases and the J segment 3 bases; nucleotides outside the gene matches: 5. The V gene's germline CDR1 is SGDLS and CDR2 YYNGEE. CDR3 size: 15 residues. The CDR3 region is CASSVVPTSVYEQYF. DNA of the CDR3: TGTGCCAGCAGCGTAGTACCGACTAGCGTCTACGAGCAGTACTTC.

This clonotype was recorded at least ten times. The chain combines TRBV20-1 with TRBJ1-1; D unresolved. The V end lost 0 bases, the J end lost 3 bases, and 8 bases lay between the germline ends. CDR3 length: 13 residues. In germline, CDR1 is DFQATT, CDR2 SNEGSKA (reference sequence). The CDR3 loop is CSARDGPDTEAFF. The CDR3 coding sequence is TGCAGTGCTAGAGATGGGCCGGACACTGAAGCTTTCTTT.

In its sample, this clonotype was seen a few times. This sequence joins TRBV4-2 and TRBJ2-2; weak D call: TRBD1 (6 bases). CDR1 is LGHNA, CDR2 YNFKEQ, per germline. V lost 2 bases and J 4 bases, leaving 14 bases between the germline ends. CDR3 length equals 16 residues. CDR3 nucleotides: TGTGCCAGCAGCCAAACAGGGCTAGTCGGCACCGGGGAGCTGTTTTTT. As protein: CASSQTGLVGTGELFF.

This clonotype was seen more than once but under ten times. The DNA of the CDR3 is TGCAGCGTTGGCGCGGGGCGCACCGGGGAGCTGTTTTTT. Amino acid sequence: CSVGAGRTGELFF. The rearrangement uses TRBV29-1 and TRBJ2-2, with a possible D match to TRBD2 (6 bases). The V gene lost 4 bases and the J gene lost 4 bases, with 10 bases spanning the gap. Germline V gives CDR1 SQVTM, CDR2 ANQGSEA. This CDR3 has 13 residues.

This clonotype was picked up many times. The V and J genes are TRBV6-1 and TRBJ2-1, with TRBD2 matching 7 bases. Looked up from germline, CDR1 is MNHNS and CDR2 is SASEGT. The trim removed 4 bases at V and 4 bases at J, leaving 7 bases unmatched. This CDR3 comprises 15 residues. This CDR3 is CASSVLAVPYNEQFF. CDR3 DNA: TGTGCCAGCAGTGTGCTAGCGGTACCTTACAATGAGCAGTTCTTC.

This clonotype was detected ten times or more. The chain joins TRBV5-4 to TRBJ2-7, with 8 bases lining up with TRBD2. The J segment lost 4 bases and the V segment lost 0 bases, leaving 6 bases of the junction unmatched. The CDR3 covers 15 residues. CDR1 is SGHNT, CDR2 YYREEE, per germline (reference sequence). CDR3 DNA sequence: TGTGCCAGCAGCTTGGAGGGGACTAGACGATACGAGCAGTACTTC. Protein: CASSLEGTRRYEQYF.

The rearrangement links TRBV27 to TRBJ2-3; D may be TRBD2 (7 bases). Germline V gives CDR1 MNHEY, CDR2 SMNVEV (reference sequence). Trimming pared 5 bases from V and 1 base from J, leaving 13 bases between. The length of the CDR3 is 15 residues. The CDR3 protein is CASSLRGGGTDTQYF. The CDR3 DNA reads as TGTGCCAGCAGTCTTCGAGGGGGGGGCACAGATACGCAGTATTTT.

The chain uses TRBV29-1 and TRBJ2-2; 7 positions agree with TRBD1. CDR3 length: 12 amino acids. After removal of 2 bases from V and 13 bases from J, the junction contained 7 bases not matched to a gene. Germline assignment: CDR1 SQVTM and CDR2 ANQGSEA. The CDR3 bases are TGCAGCGTTGAAATGAGACAGGGAAGGCTGTTTTTT. This gives the protein CSVEMRQGRLFF.

The rearrangement joins TRBV7-6 to TRBJ1-4; 8 positions agree with TRBD1. V trimming: 1 base; J trimming: 8 bases; junction bases outside the gene matches: 6. CDR3 length: 15 residues. Germline V gives CDR1 SGHVS, CDR2 FNYEAQ. This CDR3 is CASSLGGQGREKLFF. The CDR3 nucleotides are TGTGCCAGCAGCTTAGGAGGACAGGGAAGGGAAAAACTGTTTTTT.

This clonotype was detected ten times or more. The chain carries TRBV5-1 and TRBJ2-7; 7 bases are a match to TRBD1. Germline values: CDR1 SGHRS, CDR2 YFSETQ. V lost 2 bases and J lost 1; bases outside the gene matches: 6. The CDR3 totals 15 residues. The CDR3 sequence: CASSFTPGQSYEQYF. The CDR3 nucleotides read TGCGCCAGCAGCTTCACTCCGGGACAGTCCTACGAGCAGTACTTC.

This sequence joins TRBV5-1 and TRBJ2-2; D is uncertain. There are 13 residues in the CDR3. The germline CDR1 and CDR2 sequences are SGHRS and YFSETQ. The germline V and J ends were trimmed by 8 bases and 4 bases, with 12 bases remaining between them. This chain's CDR3 is CASAQALTGELFF. The CDR3, as DNA: TGCGCCAGTGCCCAGGCTCTCACCGGGGAGCTGTTTTTT. The full variable domain, completed using reference TRBV5-1 and TRBJ2-2, is KAGVTQTPRYLIKTRGQQVTLSCSPISGHRSVSWYQQTPGQGLQFLFEYFSETQRNKGNFPGRFSGRQFSNSRSEMNVSTLELGDSALYLCASAQALTGELFFGEGSRLTVL.

The chain links TRBV6-2 or TRBV6-3 to TRBJ2-3; D gene uncertain. There are 13 residues in the CDR3. With 1 base removed from V and 9 bases from J, the gap between germline ends came to 11 bases. Germline values: CDR1 MNHEY, CDR2 SVGEGT. The CDR3 bases are TGTGCCAGCAGTTACTTCCAAAGGACGACGCAGTATTTT. Its protein product is CASSYFQRTTQYF.

The chain recombines TRBV7-9 with TRBJ2-2; D is unclear. The ends were cut back, 4 bases at V and 12 bases at J, with 12 bases in the middle. The germline CDR1 and CDR2 sequences are SEHNR and FQNEAQ (reference sequence). The CDR3 runs 12 residues. CDR3 sequence (DNA): TGTGCCAGCAGCTCGTCTACCGAAAAGCTGTTTTTT. This gives the protein CASSSSTEKLFF.